This T cell receptor beta chain was retrieved from a study of blood T cell repertoires in COVID-19 (dated by TCRdb to about 2020). For the study in its entirety: The collaborator samples originated in the United States, Italy and Spain and spanned the acute and convalescent phases of COVID-19. The material from the prospective study consisted of cDNA or gDNA derived from T cells, B-cell-depleted T cells, or PBMCs. Deeply sampled blood TCRbeta repertoires from subjects exposed to, actively infected with, or recovered from COVID-19 were included in the dataset. The repertoires were released in a freely available public database intended as a resource for research on the immune response to SARS-CoV-2. Samples came from the ongoing ImmuneRACE study (first 160 participants) plus 1,254 subjects from 6 global collaborators. A de-identified subject ID, COVID-19 status, age in years and sex were almost always included in the sample metadata. Where available, HLA class I and class II types were obtained from metadata supplied by the sample provider rather than from assay-based typing. Overall study outcomes, separate from this receptor: Clinical and demographic metadata were provided uncurated, with the amount varying by source and participant.

The immunoSEQ Assay, a bias-controlled multiplex PCR, was used to amplify TCRbeta CDR3 regions from genomic DNA. From the authors' description of their analysis: Nucleated cell counts per sample were estimated from amplification of reference gene primers within the assay. To quantify the absolute abundance of each unique TCRbeta CDR3 rearrangement, sequence reads were collapsed and filtered. For each sample, productive Simpson clonality was calculated as the square root of Simpson's diversity index over productive rearrangements. The immuneACCESS repertoire file appears here via TCRdb, limited to in-frame rearrangements. These files lack a portion of the clones; in checked studies, under half of the deficit traces to unresolved V genes, and the cause of the others is not known. V and J calls and clone size follow that table, whereas D and trimming were derived from the DNA. Recorded for this sample are approximately 200,000 clones; 86% of them occurred a single time. The ten largest clones take up over 7% of the sample.

Enrolling through a virtual design, the prospective study's participants ranged in age from roughly 18 to 95 years and lived across more than 20 United States geographic areas. In the prospective study, participants were assigned to cohorts based on the clinical history participants reported in a screening survey and a study questionnaire. For ImmuneRACE Cohort 3, a participant was defined as recovered based on two consecutive negative NP/OP PCR tests, clearance by a healthcare professional, or resolution of symptoms. Mobile phlebotomists in the prospective study collected whole blood, serum and a nasopharyngeal or oropharyngeal swab from every participant. Participants in the prospective study had the option to provide additional blood draws and questionnaires over a roughly two-month period. Before DNA extraction, prospective study blood samples were shipped either frozen or at room temperature.

V is trimmed back by 4 bases and J by 6 bases, and the junction contains 12 bases that no gene match accounts for. Measured from the cysteine to the phenylalanine, the CDR3 is 17 residues long. Just the 51-base CDR3 DNA is kept, in frame starting at base 1. Via the germline V gene (reference sequence), CDR1 is LNHDA and CDR2 SQIVND. Regarding this clone: Its antigen is unknown. It has no much larger one-base neighbor in the sample; base qualities were not kept.

Sequenced: PBMCs or T cells enriched from blood (not recorded which). The clonotype comes from a woman in her twenties or thirties who had recovered from COVID-19. This chain joins TRBV19 to TRBJ1-6, and TRBD1 aligns with 7 junction nucleotides. The nucleotides are TGTGCCAGTAGTACCCCGACAGGGTCGAGGGGTAATTCACCCCTCCACTTT. Its translation is CASSTPTGSRGNSPLHF.